The TCR beta chain under discussion was sequenced for a study of OX40 agonist ivuxolimab in advanced cancers. Study-wide background: An agonistic human IgG2 monoclonal antibody against OX40 (CD134) was given. Dose-escalation cases comprised hepatocellular carcinoma, melanoma, renal cell or head and neck cancer. Averaging about 60 years in age, with a range of roughly 23 to 80, the cohort was about 83% male.

Study results and caveats: Antigen specificity remained undetermined for the expanded peripheral T cells.

Concerning this clone itself: No antigen is known for it.

TCRdb's table, derived via immunoSEQ multiplex PCR, lists solely in-frame clones and lacks some. This table has about 68,000 clones, roughly 84% appearing once. CDR3 length: 12 amino acids. In germline, CDR1 is SNHLY, CDR2 FYNNEI. V shed 5 bases and J shed 5 bases, with 9 bases lying between them. This TCR was recovered from an adult with an advanced solid tumor such as melanoma, head and neck, liver or kidney cancer. Sequenced here: CD4+ or CD8+ T cells sorted from blood, sampled in a trial of the OX40 agonist ivuxolimab. The V gene is TRBV2, the J gene TRBJ2-5; D is unresolved. The CDR3 loop reads CASSRETETQYF. Written as DNA, the CDR3 is TGTGCCAGCAGTAGGGAAACCGAGACCCAGTACTTC.